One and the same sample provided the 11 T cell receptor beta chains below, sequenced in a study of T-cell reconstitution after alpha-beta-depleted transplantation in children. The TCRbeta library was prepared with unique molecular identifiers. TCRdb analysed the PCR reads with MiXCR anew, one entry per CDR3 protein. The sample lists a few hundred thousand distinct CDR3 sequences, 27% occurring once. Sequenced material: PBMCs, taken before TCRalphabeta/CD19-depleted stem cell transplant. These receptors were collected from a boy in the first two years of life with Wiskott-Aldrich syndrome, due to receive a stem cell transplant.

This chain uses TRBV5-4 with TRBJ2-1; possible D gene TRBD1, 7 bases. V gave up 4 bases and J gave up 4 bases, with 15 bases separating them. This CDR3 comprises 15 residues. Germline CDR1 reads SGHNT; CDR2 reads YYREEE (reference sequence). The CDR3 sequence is CASSAGQQIYNEQFF. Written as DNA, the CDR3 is TGTGCCAGCAGCGCGGGACAGCAGATTTACAATGAGCAGTTCTTC.

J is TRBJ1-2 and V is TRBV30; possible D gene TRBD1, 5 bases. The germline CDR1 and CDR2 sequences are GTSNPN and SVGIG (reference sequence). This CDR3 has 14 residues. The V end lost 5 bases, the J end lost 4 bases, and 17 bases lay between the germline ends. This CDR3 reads CAWLIEGRTYGYTF. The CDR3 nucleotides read TGTGCCTGGCTGATAGAGGGACGGACCTATGGCTACACCTTC. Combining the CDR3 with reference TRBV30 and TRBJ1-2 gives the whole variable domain SQTIHQWPATLVQPVGSPLSLECTVEGTSNPNLYWYRQAAGRGLQLLFYSVGIGQISSEVPQNLSASRPQDRQFILSSKKLLLSDSGFYLCAWLIEGRTYGYTFGSGTRLTVV.

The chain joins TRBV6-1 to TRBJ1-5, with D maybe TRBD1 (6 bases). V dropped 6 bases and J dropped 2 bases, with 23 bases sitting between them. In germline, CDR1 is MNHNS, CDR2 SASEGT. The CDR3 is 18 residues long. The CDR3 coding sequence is TGTGCCAGCAGCCCCGACAGGAAAATGGGAAGGTGCAATCAGCCCCAGCATTTT. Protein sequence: CASSPDRKMGRCNQPQHF.

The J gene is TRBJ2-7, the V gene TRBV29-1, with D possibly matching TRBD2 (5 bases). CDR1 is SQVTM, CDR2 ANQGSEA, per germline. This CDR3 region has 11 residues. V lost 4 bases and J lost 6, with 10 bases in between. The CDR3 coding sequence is TGCAGCGTTGGCAGGAGCGGCGAGCAGTACTTC. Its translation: CSVGRSGEQYF.

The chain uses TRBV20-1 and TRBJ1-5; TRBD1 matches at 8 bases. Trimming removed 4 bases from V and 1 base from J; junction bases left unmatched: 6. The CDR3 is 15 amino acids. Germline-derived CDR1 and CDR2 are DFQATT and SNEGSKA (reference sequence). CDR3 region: CSATEDRGSNQPQHF. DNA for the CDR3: TGCAGTGCTACAGAAGACAGGGGAAGCAATCAGCCCCAGCATTTT.

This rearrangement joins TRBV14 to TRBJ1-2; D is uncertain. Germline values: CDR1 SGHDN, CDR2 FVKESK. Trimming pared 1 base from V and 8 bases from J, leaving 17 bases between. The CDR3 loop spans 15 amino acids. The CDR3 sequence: CASSQVGNSLRGYTF. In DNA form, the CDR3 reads TGTGCCAGCAGCCAAGTCGGGAACTCTTTGAGGGGCTACACCTTC.

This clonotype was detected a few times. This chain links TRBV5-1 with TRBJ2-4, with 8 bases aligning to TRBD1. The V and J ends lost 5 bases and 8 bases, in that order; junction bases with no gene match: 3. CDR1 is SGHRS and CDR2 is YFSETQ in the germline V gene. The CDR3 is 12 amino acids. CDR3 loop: CASRPDRDIQYF. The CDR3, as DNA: TGCGCCAGCAGACCGGACAGGGACATTCAGTACTTC.

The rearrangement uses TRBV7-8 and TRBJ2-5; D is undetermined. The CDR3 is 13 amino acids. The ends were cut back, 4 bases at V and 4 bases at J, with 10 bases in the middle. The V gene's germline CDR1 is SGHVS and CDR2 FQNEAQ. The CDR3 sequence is CASSSSLRETQYF. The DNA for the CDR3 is TGTGCCAGCAGCTCCAGCCTCAGAGAGACCCAGTACTTC.

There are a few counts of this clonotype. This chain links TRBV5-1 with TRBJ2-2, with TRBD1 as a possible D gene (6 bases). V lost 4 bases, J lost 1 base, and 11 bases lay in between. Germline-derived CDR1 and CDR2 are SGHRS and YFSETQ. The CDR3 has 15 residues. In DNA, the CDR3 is TGCGCCAGCAGCCCTCGACAGGAGAACACCGGGGAGCTGTTTTTT. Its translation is CASSPRQENTGELFF.

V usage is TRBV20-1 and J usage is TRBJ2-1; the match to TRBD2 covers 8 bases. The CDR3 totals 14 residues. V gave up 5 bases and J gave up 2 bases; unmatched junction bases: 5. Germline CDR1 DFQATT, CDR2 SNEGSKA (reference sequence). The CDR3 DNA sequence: TGCAGTGCTCGCGAGCGGGAGCCCTACAATGAGCAGTTCTTC. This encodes CSAREREPYNEQFF.

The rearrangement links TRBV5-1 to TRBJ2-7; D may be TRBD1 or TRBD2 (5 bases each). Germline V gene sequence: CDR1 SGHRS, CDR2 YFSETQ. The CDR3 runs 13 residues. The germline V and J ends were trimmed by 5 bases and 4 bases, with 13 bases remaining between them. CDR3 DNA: TGCGCCAGCAGGGGGGTGATCGTTTACGAGCAGTACTTC. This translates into CASRGVIVYEQYF.